This is a list of T cell receptor beta chains from one sample in a study of TIL therapy for anti-PD-1-resistant metastatic lung cancer. Profiled with immunoSEQ multiplex PCR; TCRdb holds only in-frame clones, not every one. The sample shows tens of thousands of clones, roughly 70% of them seen only once. This specimen consisted of tumor tissue, obtained at baseline. Source of these receptors: a person aged 25 to 80 with non-small cell lung cancer. CDR3s include the opening cysteine and the closing phenylalanine or tryptophan. The D gene is left open where the match is weak. Expanded clones get a size class; other rows say once, few or many, or leave the size out.

v_gene	j_gene	d_gene	abundance	CDR3nt	CDR3aa
TRBV27	TRBJ2-5	NA	once	TGTGCCAGCAGTTTATCAGCGGCCTGGGAGACCCAGTACTTC	CASSLSAAWETQYF
TRBV5-1	TRBJ1-1	NA	NA	TGCGCCAGCAGCGTCGGACAACAAGCTTTCTTT	CASSVGQQAFF
TRBV6-6	TRBJ2-7	TRBD1	NA	TGTGCCAGCAGTTACTCGGGGACAGGGCTCGAGCAGTACTTC	CASSYSGTGLEQYF
TRBV6-5	TRBJ2-4	NA	NA	TGTGCCAGCAGTTCCAGGCTTCTAGCCAAAAACATTCAGTACTTC	CASSSRLLAKNIQYF
TRBV11-2	TRBJ2-3	TRBD2	NA	TGTGCCAGCAGCCTTAGCGGGAGGGGTGCAGATACGCAGTATTTT	CASSLSGRGADTQYF
TRBV4-1	TRBJ2-1	NA	NA	TGCGCCAGCAGCCAAGATACACTTCTAGAGCAGTTCTTC	CASSQDTLLEQFF
TRBV7-2	TRBJ2-7	NA	once	TGTGCCAGCAGCTTATACAGTCACGAGCAGTACTTC	CASSLYSHEQYF
TRBV5-1	TRBJ1-3	NA	medium-sized	TGCGCCAGCAGCCTCACGGGAAACACCATATATTTT	CASSLTGNTIYF
TRBV19	TRBJ2-5	TRBD1	NA	TGTGCCAGTAGTACTGGACAGGGGATGGGGGAGACCCAGTACTTC	CASSTGQGMGETQYF
TRBV7-2	TRBJ2-3	NA	NA	TGTGCCAGCAGCTTAGTATATGGGCCAGATACGCAGTATTTT	CASSLVYGPDTQYF